The 17 T cell receptor beta chains presented below share a single source sample, sequenced in a study of post-analysis software for immune sequencing data. Regarding the study as a whole: Patients carried five TRBV segments more frequently than controls did, and TRBV5-6, TRBV5-1 and TRBV20-1 were among them.

The library was made from cDNA and included unique molecular identifiers. Each CDR3 protein gets one entry after TCRdb re-called the PCR reads with MiXCR. The table has over 700,000 distinct CDR3 sequences, 25% to 30% seen once. Their specific antigens are unknown. Sequencing was done on a sample of blood. These receptors all stem from a girl aged 10 to 17 with multiple sclerosis.

This clonotype was picked up a small number of times. V and J are TRBV29-1 and TRBJ1-1; possible D gene TRBD1, 5 bases. Trimming shortened V by 7 bases and J by 0 bases, and 9 bases separated the two germline ends. The germline gives CDR1 SQVTM, CDR2 ANQGSEA. CDR3 size: 12 residues. The CDR3 DNA sequence: TGCAGCGGGGGGTTGATGAACACTGAAGCTTTCTTT. It yields the protein CSGGLMNTEAFF.

The chain uses TRBV5-1 and TRBJ2-1; 7 bases match TRBD1. CDR1 and CDR2 (germline): SGHRS, YFSETQ. The CDR3 totals 14 residues. Losses at the gene ends were 0 bases for V and 7 bases for J; bases not matched to a gene: 4. CDR3 in DNA: TGCGCCAGCAGCTTGGAGGGGGCGGTGAATGAGCAGTTCTTC. This codes for CASSLEGAVNEQFF.

This sequence joins TRBV20-1 and TRBJ2-7, with a weak D call TRBD2 (7 bases). Germline-derived CDR1 and CDR2 are DFQATT and SNEGSKA (reference sequence). Trimming shortened V by 5 bases and J by 6 bases, and 14 bases separated the two germline ends. The CDR3 is made up of 12 amino acids. The CDR3 DNA reads as TGCAGTGCTGGGGGGGGCCGTCGCGAGCAGTACTTC. The encoded protein is CSAGGGRREQYF.

V and J are TRBV2 and TRBJ2-7; TRBD2 matches at 13 bases. CDR1 is SNHLY and CDR2 is FYNNEI in the germline V gene. V dropped 4 bases and J dropped 2; count of bases not matched to a gene: 5. This CDR3 spans 16 amino acids. The CDR3 nucleotides read TGTGCCAGCAGTGGGCGACTAGCGGGGGGCCCCTACGAGCAGTACTTC. It is translated as CASSGRLAGGPYEQYF.

V usage is TRBV10-3 and J usage is TRBJ2-2; a weak D match, TRBD2 (6 bases). CDR1 and CDR2 from the germline V gene are ENHRY and SYGVKD. CDR3 length equals 19 residues. V was cut by 4 bases and J by 2 bases, with 23 bases left in between. The DNA of the CDR3 is TGTGCCATCAGTGGGTCCGGGGGAGGTGGTTTTTCCAACACCGGGGAGCTGTTTTTT. Protein: CAISGSGGGGFSNTGELFF.

The chain links TRBV7-2 to TRBJ2-4, with 7 bases lining up with TRBD2. The V gene's germline CDR1 is SGHTA and CDR2 FQGNSA. CDR3 length: 16 residues. V trimming: 1 base; J trimming: 13 bases; junction bases outside the gene matches: 16. The CDR3 region has the DNA TGTGCCAGCAGCTTAGTTGTCGGGAGTATGGGGCGGGAGCAGTACTTC. It codes for CASSLVVGSMGREQYF.

This clonotype was detected only a few times. The chain uses TRBV10-3 and TRBJ2-7, with 11 bases aligning to TRBD2. The CDR3 contains 15 residues. The ends lost 6 bases at V and 9 bases at J; junction bases unmatched: 13. Per the germline V gene, CDR1 is ENHRY and CDR2 is SYGVKD. The DNA for the CDR3 is TGTGCCATCAGAACTAGCGGGAGCGGGTCGGACGGGCAGTACTTC. Amino acid sequence: CAIRTSGSGSDGQYF.

Of note for this clonotype: At one of its ends the junction is not consistent with the germline gene, which may arise from a read error. This rearrangement joins TRBV7-7 to TRBJ2-3; TRBD1 matches 8 bases. Germline CDR1 SSHAT, CDR2 FNYEAQ (reference sequence). CDR3 length equals 15 residues. CDR3 coding DNA: TGTGCTAGCAGCTCCGGACAGGGTATAGGGGATACGCAGTATTTT. Amino acid sequence: CASSSGQGIGDTQYF.

The chain carries TRBV20-1 and TRBJ2-4; D unresolved. Germline V gives CDR1 DFQATT, CDR2 SNEGSKA (reference sequence). There are 13 residues in the CDR3. CDR3 nucleotide sequence: TGCGGTGTCCACACGGAAGCCAAAAACATTCAGTACTTC. Translating it yields CGVHTEAKNIQYF.

The chain employs TRBV29-1 and TRBJ2-1; TRBD2 is a possible D gene (6 bases). Germline V gene sequence: CDR1 SQVTM, CDR2 ANQGSEA. V shed 6 bases and J shed 13 bases, with 13 bases lying between them. The CDR3 loop spans 10 amino acids. This CDR3 reads CSVGGETQFF. CDR3 sequence (DNA): TGCAGCGTCGGGGGAGAGACCCAGTTCTTC.

The V call is TRBV5-1, the J call TRBJ2-1; a weak D match, TRBD2 (6 bases). CDR3 size: 15 residues. Germline V gene data show CDR1 as SGHRS and CDR2 as YFSETQ. V lost 4 bases to trimming and J lost 1 base, with 12 bases between them. CDR3 sequence reads: CASSHGGPSYNEQFF. CDR3 DNA sequence: TGCGCCAGCAGCCATGGAGGGCCGTCCTACAATGAGCAGTTCTTC.

V and J are TRBV6-2 or TRBV6-3 and TRBJ2-1; D unclear. The germline V gene has CDR1 MNHEY and CDR2 SVGEGT. V was shortened by 3 bases and J by 7 bases, with 10 bases between the two germline ends. CDR3 length: 13 amino acids. The DNA for the CDR3 is TGTGCCAGCAGTTATGGCGTTGGGAATGAGCAGTTCTTC. Translating gives CASSYGVGNEQFF.

The rearrangement uses TRBV29-1 and TRBJ2-5; no firm D call. Germline V gene data show CDR1 as SQVTM and CDR2 as ANQGSEA. The CDR3 is 12 residues long. With 0 bases removed from V and 4 bases from J, the gap between germline ends came to 6 bases. The CDR3, as DNA: TGCAGCGTTGAAGAACGATTAGAGACCCAGTACTTC. Translation gives CSVEERLETQYF.

This clonotype has a handful of counts. CDR3 nucleotides: TGTGCCAGCAGCAACGCCGGGACGCAGGGAGAGCAGTACTTC. Translating gives CASSNAGTQGEQYF. The chain couples TRBV7-9 to TRBJ2-7; D tentatively fits TRBD1 or TRBD2 (5 bases each). The CDR3 loop spans 14 amino acids. The germline gives CDR1 SEHNR, CDR2 FQNEAQ (reference sequence). The V and J ends lost 5 bases and 7 bases respectively, with 18 bases between them.

This clonotype was seen only a few times. V usage is TRBV5-1 and J usage is TRBJ2-3, with D perhaps matching TRBD1 (6 bases). Germline CDR1 reads SGHRS; CDR2 reads YFSETQ. The CDR3 is made up of 16 amino acids. V lost 4 bases and J 0 bases, leaving 15 bases between the germline ends. This CDR3 reads CASSPRTASSTDTQYF. The CDR3 DNA reads as TGCGCCAGCAGCCCAAGGACAGCTTCTAGCACAGATACGCAGTATTTT.

The chain carries TRBV24-1 and TRBJ2-3; 8 nucleotides agree with TRBD1. Germline V gives CDR1 KGHDR, CDR2 SFDVKD. This CDR3 is 15 amino acids long. V gave up 3 bases and J gave up 3 bases; unmatched junction bases: 4. CDR3 DNA: TGTGCCACCAGTGATCGACAGGGGACGACAGATACGCAGTATTTT. Its translation: CATSDRQGTTDTQYF.

This clonotype has only a few counts. For the CDR3, the DNA is TGCAGTGCTAGTTTTTTTCCTTTGTCGTCCGCCAGGTCGGGTTACGAGCAGTACTTC. Protein: CSASFFPLSSARSGYEQYF. This chain joins TRBV20-1 and TRBJ2-7; D remains ambiguous. CDR3 length equals 19 residues. Looked up from germline, CDR1 is DFQATT and CDR2 is SNEGSKA (reference sequence). The V end lost 3 bases, the J end lost 4 bases, and 31 bases lay between the germline ends.